What follows describes a single T cell receptor beta chain. This CDR3 spans 13 amino acids. V was trimmed by 4 bases and J by 7 bases, leaving 11 bases between them. Germline CDR1 is PRHDT and CDR2 is FYEKMQ (reference sequence). Original methodology: Amplification with reference gene primers provided the estimates of nucleated cell counts. Generated by immunoSEQ multiplex PCR, the TCRdb table keeps only in-frame clones and is missing some. That table gives V, J and clone size, and the DNA gave D and trimming. Of some 130,000 clones in the sample, approximately 90% were seen once. The entry originates in a study of blood T cell repertoires in COVID-19. Study background: Both acute and convalescent COVID-19 samples were obtained from the United States, Italy and Spain.

The sequence derives from a man aged 60 to 69 with active or convalescent COVID-19. J is TRBJ2-1 and V is TRBV13, with TRBD2 as a possible D gene (6 bases). The sample comprised peripheral blood. CDR3 protein: CASSSGTRNEQFF. The DNA of the CDR3 is TGTGCCAGCAGCTCCGGGACTCGTAATGAGCAGTTCTTC. Combining the CDR3 with reference TRBV13 and TRBJ2-1 gives the whole variable domain AAGVIQSPRHLIKEKRETATLKCYPIPRHDTVYWYQQGPGQDPQFLISFYEKMQSDKGSIPDRFSAQQFSDYHSELNMSSLELGDSALYFCASSSGTRNEQFFGPGTRLTVL.